This T cell receptor (beta chain) originates from a study of OX40 agonist ivuxolimab in advanced cancers. Patients who had autoimmune disease history or got systemic immunosuppression were left out. The assay was immunoSEQ multiplex PCR, and TCRdb's table has in-frame clones only and misses some. The sample includes 67,000 or so clones, 86% of them seen just once. With V trimmed by 10 bases and J by 5 bases, 5 bases remained unmatched. The CDR3 spans 13 residues. Germline V gives CDR1 MDHEN, CDR2 SYDVKM. The sequenced sample was CD4+ or CD8+ T cells sorted from blood, obtained in a trial of the OX40 agonist ivuxolimab. This TCR came from an adult with an advanced solid tumor such as melanoma, head and neck, liver or kidney cancer. The chain has TRBV28 and TRBJ2-3; TRBD2 matches at 11 bases. CDR3 coding DNA: TGTGCCACCTATAGCGGGAGGGGAGATACGCAGTATTTT. Its protein product is CATYSGRGDTQYF.